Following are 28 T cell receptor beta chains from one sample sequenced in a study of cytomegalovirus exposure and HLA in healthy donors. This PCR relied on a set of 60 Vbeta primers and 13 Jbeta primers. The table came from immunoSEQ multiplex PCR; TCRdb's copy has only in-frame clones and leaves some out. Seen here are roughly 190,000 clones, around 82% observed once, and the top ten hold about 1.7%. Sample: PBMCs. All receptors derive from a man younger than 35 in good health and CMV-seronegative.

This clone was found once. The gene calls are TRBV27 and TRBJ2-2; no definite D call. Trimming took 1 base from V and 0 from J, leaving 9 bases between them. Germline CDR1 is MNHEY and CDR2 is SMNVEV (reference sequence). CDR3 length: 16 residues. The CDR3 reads CASSLFPLSNTGELFF. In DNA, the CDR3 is TGTGCCAGCAGTTTATTCCCGCTATCGAACACCGGGGAGCTGTTTTTT.

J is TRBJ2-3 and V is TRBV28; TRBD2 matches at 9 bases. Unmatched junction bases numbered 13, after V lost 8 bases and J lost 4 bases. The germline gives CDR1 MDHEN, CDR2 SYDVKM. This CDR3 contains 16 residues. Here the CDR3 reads CASSSIAGVTADTQYF. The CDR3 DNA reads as TGTGCCAGCTCAAGCATAGCGGGAGTAACAGCAGATACGCAGTATTTT.

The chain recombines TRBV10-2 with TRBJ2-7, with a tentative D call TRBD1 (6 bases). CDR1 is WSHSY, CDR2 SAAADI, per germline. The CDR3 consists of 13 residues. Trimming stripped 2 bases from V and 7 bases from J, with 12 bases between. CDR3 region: CASSEGQGREQYF. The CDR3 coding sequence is TGCGCCAGCAGTGAGGGTCAGGGGCGAGAGCAGTACTTC.

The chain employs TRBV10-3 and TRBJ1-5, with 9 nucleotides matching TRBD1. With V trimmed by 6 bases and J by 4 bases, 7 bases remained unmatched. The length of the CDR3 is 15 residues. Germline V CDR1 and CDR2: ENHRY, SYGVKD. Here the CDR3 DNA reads TGTGCCATCAGATCCACAGGGGGCGGAAATCAGCCCCAGCATTTT. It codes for CAIRSTGGGNQPQHF.

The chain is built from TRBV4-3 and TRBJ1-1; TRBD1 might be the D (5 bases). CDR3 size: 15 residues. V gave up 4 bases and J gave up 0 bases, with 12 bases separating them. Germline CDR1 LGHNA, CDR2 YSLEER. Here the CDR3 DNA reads TGCGCCAGCAGCCCGGAGGGGACGGTGAACACTGAAGCTTTCTTT. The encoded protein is CASSPEGTVNTEAFF.

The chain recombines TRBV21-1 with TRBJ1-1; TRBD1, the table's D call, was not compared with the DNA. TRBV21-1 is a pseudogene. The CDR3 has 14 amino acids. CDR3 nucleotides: TGTGCCAGCAGCATACAGGGGCGAAACACTGAAGCTTTCTTT. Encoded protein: CASSIQGRNTEAFF.

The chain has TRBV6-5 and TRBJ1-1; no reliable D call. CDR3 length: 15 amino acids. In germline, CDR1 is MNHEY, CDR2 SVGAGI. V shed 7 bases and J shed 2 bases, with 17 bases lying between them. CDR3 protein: CASTALVPVNTEAFF. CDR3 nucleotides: TGTGCCAGCACCGCGCTTGTCCCCGTCAACACTGAAGCTTTCTTT.

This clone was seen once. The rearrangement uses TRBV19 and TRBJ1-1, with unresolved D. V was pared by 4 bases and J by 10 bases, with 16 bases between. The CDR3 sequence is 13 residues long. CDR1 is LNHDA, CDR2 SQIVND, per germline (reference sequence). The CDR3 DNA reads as TGTGCCAGTAGTACCCGAAGGACCGAGGGAGCTTTCTTT. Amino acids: CASSTRRTEGAFF.

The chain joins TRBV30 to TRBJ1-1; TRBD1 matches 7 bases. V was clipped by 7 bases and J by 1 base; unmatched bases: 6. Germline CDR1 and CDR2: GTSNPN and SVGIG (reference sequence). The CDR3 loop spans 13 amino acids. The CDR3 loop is CASLRQGNTEAFF. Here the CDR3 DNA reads TGTGCCTCCCTAAGACAGGGGAACACTGAAGCTTTCTTT.

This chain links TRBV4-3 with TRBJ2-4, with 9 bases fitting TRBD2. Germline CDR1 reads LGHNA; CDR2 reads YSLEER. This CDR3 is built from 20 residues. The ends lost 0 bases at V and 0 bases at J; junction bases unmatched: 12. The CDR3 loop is CASSQDKVGLAGLAKNIQYF. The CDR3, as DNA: TGCGCCAGCAGCCAAGATAAGGTAGGGCTAGCGGGGCTAGCCAAAAACATTCAGTACTTC.

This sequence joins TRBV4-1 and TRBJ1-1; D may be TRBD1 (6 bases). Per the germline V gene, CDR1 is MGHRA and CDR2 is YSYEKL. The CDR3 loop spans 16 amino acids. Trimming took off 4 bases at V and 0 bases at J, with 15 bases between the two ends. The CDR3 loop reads CASSLGFGTLNTEAFF. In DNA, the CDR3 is TGCGCCAGCAGCCTTGGTTTTGGGACATTGAACACTGAAGCTTTCTTT.

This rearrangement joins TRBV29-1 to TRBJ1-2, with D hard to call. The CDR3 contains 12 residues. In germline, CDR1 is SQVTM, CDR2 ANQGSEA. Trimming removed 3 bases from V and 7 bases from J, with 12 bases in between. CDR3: CSVEGLNLGYTF. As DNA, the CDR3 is TGCAGCGTTGAGGGCCTTAACCTTGGCTACACCTTC.

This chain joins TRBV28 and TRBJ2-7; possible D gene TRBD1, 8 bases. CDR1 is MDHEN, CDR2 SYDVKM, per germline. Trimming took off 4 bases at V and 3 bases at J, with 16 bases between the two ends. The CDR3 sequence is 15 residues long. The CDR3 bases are TGTGCCAGCAGTTATACAGGGGGGGTTAGCTACGAGCAGTACTTC. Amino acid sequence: CASSYTGGVSYEQYF.

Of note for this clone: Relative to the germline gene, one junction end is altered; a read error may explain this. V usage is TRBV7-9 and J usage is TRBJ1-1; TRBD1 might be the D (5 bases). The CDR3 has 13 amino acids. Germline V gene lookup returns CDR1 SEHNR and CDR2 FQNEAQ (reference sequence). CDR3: CVSSLAGGTEAFF. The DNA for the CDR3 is TGTGTCAGCAGCTTAGCGGGGGGCACTGAAGCTTTCTTT.

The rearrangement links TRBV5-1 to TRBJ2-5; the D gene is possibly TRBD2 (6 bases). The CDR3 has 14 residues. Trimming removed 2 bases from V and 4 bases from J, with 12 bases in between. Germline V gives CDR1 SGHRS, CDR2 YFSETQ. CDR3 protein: CASSFPAGSETQYF. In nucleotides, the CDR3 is TGCGCCAGCAGCTTCCCAGCGGGTTCAGAGACCCAGTACTTC.

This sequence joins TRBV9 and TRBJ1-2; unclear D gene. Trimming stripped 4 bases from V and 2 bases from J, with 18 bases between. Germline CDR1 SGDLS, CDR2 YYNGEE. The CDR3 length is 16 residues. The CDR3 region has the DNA TGTGCCAGCAGCCCATCCCGACACGTAACAAACTATGGCTACACCTTC. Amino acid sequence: CASSPSRHVTNYGYTF.

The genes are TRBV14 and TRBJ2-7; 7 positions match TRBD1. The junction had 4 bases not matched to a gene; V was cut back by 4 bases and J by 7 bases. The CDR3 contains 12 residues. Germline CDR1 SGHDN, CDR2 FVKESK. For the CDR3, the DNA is TGTGCCAGCAGCCCGGACAGGTGGGAGCAGTACTTC. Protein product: CASSPDRWEQYF. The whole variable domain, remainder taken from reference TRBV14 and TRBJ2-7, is EAGVTQFPSHSVIEKGQTVTLRCDPISGHDNLYWYRRVMGKEIKFLLHFVKESKQDESGMPNNRFLAERTGGTYSTLKVQPAELEDSGVYFCASSPDRWEQYFGPGTRLTVT.

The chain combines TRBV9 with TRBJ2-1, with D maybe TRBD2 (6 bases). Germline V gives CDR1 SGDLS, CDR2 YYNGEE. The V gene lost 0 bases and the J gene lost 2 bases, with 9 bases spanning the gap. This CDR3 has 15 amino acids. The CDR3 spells CASSVVGGPYNEQFF. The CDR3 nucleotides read TGTGCCAGCAGCGTAGTCGGGGGACCCTACAATGAGCAGTTCTTC.

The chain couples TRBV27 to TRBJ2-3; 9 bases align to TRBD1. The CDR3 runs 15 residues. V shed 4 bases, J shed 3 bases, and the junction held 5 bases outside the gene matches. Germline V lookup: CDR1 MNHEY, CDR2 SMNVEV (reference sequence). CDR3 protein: CASSSTGGWTDTQYF. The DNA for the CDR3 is TGTGCCAGCAGTTCAACAGGGGGCTGGACAGATACGCAGTATTTT.

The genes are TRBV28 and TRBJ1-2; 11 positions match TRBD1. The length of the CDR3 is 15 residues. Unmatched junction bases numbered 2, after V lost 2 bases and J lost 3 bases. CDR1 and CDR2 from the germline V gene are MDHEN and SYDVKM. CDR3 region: CASSLMGQGDYGYTF. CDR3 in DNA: TGTGCCAGCAGTTTAATGGGACAGGGGGACTATGGCTACACCTTC.

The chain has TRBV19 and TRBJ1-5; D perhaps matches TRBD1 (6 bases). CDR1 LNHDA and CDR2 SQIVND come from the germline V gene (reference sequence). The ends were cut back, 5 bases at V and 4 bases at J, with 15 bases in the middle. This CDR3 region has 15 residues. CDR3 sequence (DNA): TGTGCCAGTAGTGACTCCACAGGGACGAATCAGCCCCAGCATTTT. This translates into CASSDSTGTNQPQHF.

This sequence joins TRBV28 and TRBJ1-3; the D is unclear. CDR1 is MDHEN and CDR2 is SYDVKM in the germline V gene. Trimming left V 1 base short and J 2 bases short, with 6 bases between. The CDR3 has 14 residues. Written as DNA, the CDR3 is TGTGCCAGCAGTTTATTACATACTGGAAACACCATATATTTT. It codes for CASSLLHTGNTIYF.

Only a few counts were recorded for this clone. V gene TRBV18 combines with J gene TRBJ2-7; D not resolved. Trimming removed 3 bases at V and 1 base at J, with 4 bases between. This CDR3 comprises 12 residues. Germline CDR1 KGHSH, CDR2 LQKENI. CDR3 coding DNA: TGTGCCAGCTCACCCCAGTCCTACGAGCAGTACTTC. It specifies CASSPQSYEQYF.

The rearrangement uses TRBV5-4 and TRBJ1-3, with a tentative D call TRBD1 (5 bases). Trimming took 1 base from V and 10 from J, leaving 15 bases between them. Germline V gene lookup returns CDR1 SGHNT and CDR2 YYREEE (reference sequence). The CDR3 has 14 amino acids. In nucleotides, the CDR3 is TGTGCCAGCAGCTTGCGGACCGGGACTGAAACCATATATTTT. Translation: CASSLRTGTETIYF.

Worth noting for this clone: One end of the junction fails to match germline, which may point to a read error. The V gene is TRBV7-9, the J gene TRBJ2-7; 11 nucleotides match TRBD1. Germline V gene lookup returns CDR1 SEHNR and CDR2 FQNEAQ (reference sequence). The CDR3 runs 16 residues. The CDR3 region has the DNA TGTTCCAGCAGCCACGTCGCGGGGACAGGGGGACACGAGCAGTACTTC. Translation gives CSSSHVAGTGGHEQYF. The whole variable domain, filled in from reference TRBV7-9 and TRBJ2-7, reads DTGVSQNPRHKITKRGQNVTFRCDPISEHNRLYWYRQTLGQGPEFLTYFQNEAQLEKSRLLSDRFSAERPKGSFSTLEIQRTEQGDSAMYLCSSSHVAGTGGHEQYFGPGTRLTVT.

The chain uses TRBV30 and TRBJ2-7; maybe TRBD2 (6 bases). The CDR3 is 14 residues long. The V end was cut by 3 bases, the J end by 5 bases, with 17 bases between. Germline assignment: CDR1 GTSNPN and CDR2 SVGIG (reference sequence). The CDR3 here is CAWRWGGGNHEQYF. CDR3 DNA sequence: TGTGCCTGGAGGTGGGGCGGCGGGAACCACGAGCAGTACTTC.

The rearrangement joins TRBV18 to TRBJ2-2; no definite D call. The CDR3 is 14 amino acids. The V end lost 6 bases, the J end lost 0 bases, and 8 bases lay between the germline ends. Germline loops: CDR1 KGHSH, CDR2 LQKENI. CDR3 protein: CASSPLANTGELFF. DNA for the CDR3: TGTGCCAGCTCTCCCCTTGCGAACACCGGGGAGCTGTTTTTT.

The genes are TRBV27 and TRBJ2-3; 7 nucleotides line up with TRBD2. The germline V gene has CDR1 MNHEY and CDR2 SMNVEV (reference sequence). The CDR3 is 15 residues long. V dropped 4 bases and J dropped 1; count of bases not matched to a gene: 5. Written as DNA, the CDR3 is TGTGCCAGCAGTTCCGGCGGGGGAGGCACAGATACGCAGTATTTT. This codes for CASSSGGGGTDTQYF.